This TCR beta chain was found in a study of blood T cell repertoires in COVID-19. Germline V lookup: CDR1 SNHLY, CDR2 FYNNEI. This CDR3 comprises 15 residues. V shed 5 bases, J shed 5 bases, and the junction held 10 bases outside the gene matches. The data were produced by immunoSEQ multiplex PCR, yet TCRdb's version contains in-frame clones alone and is incomplete. The data show about 170,000 clones, less than 85% seen once. The sequence was obtained from a man aged 50 to 59 who had recovered from COVID-19. The chain uses TRBV2 and TRBJ1-2; TRBD1 matches 8 bases. Sample: PBMCs or T cells enriched from blood (not recorded which). The CDR3 reads CASSTTGVGMYGYTF. In nucleotides, the CDR3 is TGTGCCAGCAGTACGACAGGGGTTGGAATGTATGGCTACACCTTC.